The source of this TCR beta chain is a study of cytomegalovirus exposure and HLA in healthy donors. Primers for the PCR totalled 60 Vbeta and 13 Jbeta. Measured with immunoSEQ multiplex PCR; TCRdb has only the in-frame clones, and not every one. The data contain approximately 150,000 clones, approximately 68% of them singletons. Findings and caveats of the study: It was fewer than 200 TCR beta chains that were listed as cytomegalovirus-associated.

The donors (healthy individuals) were bone marrow donors. CDR1 and CDR2 from the germline V gene are SEHNR and FQNEAQ (reference sequence). With 4 bases removed from V and 7 bases from J, the gap between germline ends came to 17 bases. The CDR3 covers 15 residues. In regard to this clone: Its target is not known.

This sequence was found in a man between 60 and 75 years old in good health and CMV-seronegative. The sample consisted of PBMCs. V gene TRBV7-9 combines with J gene TRBJ2-1; D may be TRBD2 (5 bases). CDR3 sequence reads: CASSWAWGVGNEQFF. DNA for the CDR3: TGTGCCAGCAGCTGGGCTTGGGGAGTAGGAAATGAGCAGTTCTTC.